What follows is one TCR beta chain and its context. Its antigen is as yet unknown. The data belong to a study of human T cells and chemical hapten exposure. Study information: Cases of alopecia areata, totalis or universalis occurred in a predominantly female patient group. Minor pooled library volume differences mainly drove per-sample TCR yield variation.

With 3 bases clipped from V and 4 bases from J, the junction kept 5 bases outside the gene matches. The CDR3 is 16 residues long. Time point: pre-sensitization, week 0. Treatment: therapeutic diphenylcyclopropenone sensitization with weekly scalp DPC. It was unfractionated whole blood from which total RNA was extracted. TCRdb called the RACE reads again in MiXCR, with one record for every CDR3 protein. The sample consists of over 300,000 distinct CDR3 sequences, roughly 4.6% of them appearing once. Study-wide findings and caveats: Expanded TCR sets contained significantly more large CDR3 similarity clusters than controls.

The sample in question was whole blood, obtained in connection with sensitization to the hapten diphenylcyclopropenone (DPC). This clonotype was sampled from a woman aged 45-59 years with alopecia areata. Some clones in this sample may be carry-over from other donors' samples. The rearrangement joins TRBV12-3 or TRBV12-4 to TRBJ2-2; 10 bases fit TRBD2. In nucleotides, the CDR3 is TGTGCCAGCAGTTTCCCTAGCGGGAGAGCCACCGGGGAGCTGTTTTTT. Its protein product is CASSFPSGRATGELFF.